This T cell receptor (beta chain) stems from a study of blood T cell repertoires in COVID-19. Overall study context: Spain, Italy and the United States supplied samples that represented acute and convalescent COVID-19. PBMCs, B-cell-depleted T cells, or T cells were the source of the cDNA or gDNA that made up the material.

This clone was found a few times. CDR1 is SNHLY, CDR2 FYNNEI, per germline. The length of the CDR3 is 17 residues. With V trimmed by 2 bases and J by 7 bases, 14 bases remained unmatched. Original handling: Reference gene primers were amplified, and this amplification served to estimate nucleated cell counts. Repertoires were generated with immunoSEQ multiplex PCR, while TCRdb's copy carries only in-frame clones and drops some. Clone size and V and J calls were adopted from that table, with D and trimming inferred from the DNA. Of about 180,000 clones in the sample, just under 80% were seen once. This receptor was identified in a man between 65 and 85 years old with active or convalescent COVID-19. J is TRBJ2-1 and V is TRBV2; 7 nucleotides line up with TRBD1. The sequenced sample was peripheral blood. DNA for the CDR3: TGTGCCAGCAGTGAACCGAACTTTAGACAGGGTCGAAATGAGCAGTTCTTC. It specifies CASSEPNFRQGRNEQFF.